This passage covers 30 T cell receptor beta chains from one sample sequenced in a study of T-cell memory formation after mild COVID-19. MiXCR, run by TCRdb on the 5' RACE reads, gives a single entry per CDR3 protein. The data show under 450,000 distinct CDR3 sequences, 20% to 25% seen once. Sequencing was done on a sample of PBMCs or a T cell subset sorted from them (not recorded which). These receptors came from a man between 18 and 29 years old who had mild COVID-19 (a few samples of this study predate the infection). Cell type and time point are not known.

This chain links TRBV28 with TRBJ1-2; D ambiguous. V lost 5 bases and J lost 5, with 15 bases in between. This CDR3 comprises 14 residues. CDR1 and CDR2 from the germline V gene are MDHEN and SYDVKM. CDR3 sequence: CASSIRTGIYGYTF. DNA for the CDR3: TGTGCCAGCAGTATAAGGACGGGTATTTATGGCTACACCTTC.

This chain joins TRBV11-1 and TRBJ2-1; no clear D gene. The CDR3 loop spans 13 amino acids. Trimming removed 1 base from V and 6 bases from J, with 7 bases in between. CDR1 is SGHAT and CDR2 is FQDESV in the germline V gene (reference sequence). The CDR3: CASSLDNRNEQFF. The CDR3 DNA follows: TGTGCCAGCAGCTTAGATAACCGCAATGAGCAGTTCTTC. Drawing the rest from reference TRBV11-1 and TRBJ2-1, the complete variable domain is EAEVAQSPRYKITEKSQAVAFWCDPISGHATLYWYRQILGQGPELLVQFQDESVVDDSQLPKDRFSAERLKGVDSTLKIQPAELGDSAMYLCASSLDNRNEQFFGPGTRLTVL.

The J gene is TRBJ2-3, the V gene TRBV6-2 or TRBV6-3, with a possible D match to TRBD2 (5 bases). The germline CDR1 and CDR2 sequences are MNHEY and SVGEGT. With 4 bases removed from V and 5 bases from J, the gap between germline ends came to 16 bases. This CDR3 has 15 amino acids. CDR3 sequence (DNA): TGTGCCAGCAGTTCCGGACTCCCCAACGGAGATACGCAGTATTTT. It codes for CASSSGLPNGDTQYF.

This clonotype was counted at least ten times. CDR3 sequence (DNA): TGTGCCAGCAGTGACGGGGGGCCCAGCACAGATACGCAGTATTTT. Amino acid sequence: CASSDGGPSTDTQYF. This chain connects TRBV2 to TRBJ2-3, with TRBD2 as a possible D gene (7 bases). The CDR3 loop spans 15 amino acids. The ends were cut back, 3 bases at V and 0 bases at J, with 10 bases in the middle. Germline V gene sequence: CDR1 SNHLY, CDR2 FYNNEI.

This chain links TRBV18 with TRBJ1-2; TRBD1 matches 7 bases. Germline CDR1 and CDR2: KGHSH and LQKENI. The V segment lost 9 bases and the J segment 8 bases; nucleotides outside the gene matches: 9. There are 12 residues in the CDR3. CDR3: CASSGQDRGYTF. For the CDR3, the DNA is TGTGCCAGTTCAGGACAGGACCGGGGCTACACCTTC. Looking up the rest from reference TRBV18 and TRBJ1-2 gives the full variable domain: NAGVMQNPRHLVRRRGQEARLRCSPMKGHSHVYWYRQLPEEGLKFMVYLQKENIIDESGMPKERFSAEFPKEGPSILRIQQVVRGDSAAYFCASSGQDRGYTFGSGTRLTVV.

The chain is built from TRBV14 and TRBJ1-2; D gene unclear. CDR3 length: 15 amino acids. Trimming took 3 bases from V and 4 from J, leaving 15 bases between them. CDR1 is SGHDN, CDR2 FVKESK, per germline. This CDR3 reads CASSQGKGRAYGYTF. The CDR3 coding sequence is TGTGCCAGCAGCCAGGGCAAAGGGCGTGCCTATGGCTACACCTTC.

This clonotype was counted a few times. The chain couples TRBV7-9 to TRBJ2-7, with D hard to call. Germline CDR1 reads SEHNR; CDR2 reads FQNEAQ (reference sequence). The V end was cut by 1 base, the J end by 5 bases, with 9 bases between. The CDR3 has 13 residues. As DNA, the CDR3 is TGTGCCAGCAGCTTAGTTGGAAGAGACGAGCAGTACGTC. It encodes CASSLVGRDEQYV.

This clonotype has more than one count but fewer than ten. V usage is TRBV4-1 and J usage is TRBJ2-5, with D unclear. In germline, CDR1 is MGHRA, CDR2 YSYEKL. The CDR3 covers 15 residues. V was cut by 0 bases and J by 0 bases, with 8 bases left in between. CDR3 region: CASSQDVGYQETQYF. Here the CDR3 DNA reads TGCGCCAGCAGCCAAGATGTAGGGTACCAAGAGACCCAGTACTTC.

Many counts were recorded for this clonotype. The J gene is TRBJ2-1, the V gene TRBV2; TRBD2 agrees at 14 bases. Trimming took 6 bases from V and 1 from J; bases not matched to a gene: 5. The CDR3 runs 17 residues. CDR1 is SNHLY, CDR2 FYNNEI, per germline. CDR3 protein: CASRGGTSGGSYNEQFF. As DNA, the CDR3 is TGTGCCAGCAGGGGTGGGACTAGCGGGGGTTCCTACAATGAGCAGTTCTTC.

This chain uses TRBV6-5 with TRBJ1-6; 8 bases agree with TRBD1. CDR3 size: 16 residues. The V segment lost 2 bases and the J segment 7 bases; nucleotides outside the gene matches: 7. Germline loops: CDR1 MNHEY, CDR2 SVGAGI. CDR3 nucleotides: TGTGCCAGCAGTTACCATAGGACAGGGCAAAATTCACCCCTCCACTTT. Translated, it gives CASSYHRTGQNSPLHF.

This chain joins TRBV7-2 and TRBJ1-2; 9 bases map to TRBD1. The CDR3 runs 14 residues. The ends lost 4 bases at V and 6 bases at J; junction bases unmatched: 6. Germline V CDR1 and CDR2: SGHTA, FQGNSA. The DNA of the CDR3 is TGTGCCAGCAGCTCACCGGGACAGGGAAATGGCTACACCTTC. It encodes CASSSPGQGNGYTF.

The V gene is TRBV5-1, the J gene TRBJ2-2; TRBD1 matches 11 bases. V was clipped by 3 bases and J by 3 bases; unmatched bases: 4. This CDR3 comprises 16 residues. Looked up from germline, CDR1 is SGHRS and CDR2 is YFSETQ. This chain's CDR3 is CASSWTGGRDTGELFF. CDR3 nucleotide sequence: TGCGCCAGCAGCTGGACAGGGGGCCGGGACACCGGGGAGCTGTTTTTT.

There are a few counts of this clonotype. For the CDR3, the DNA is TGCAGTGCTACACCAGGGGGCATCACTGAAGCTTTCTTT. It codes for CSATPGGITEAFF. The chain recombines TRBV20-1 with TRBJ1-1; TRBD1 matches at 8 bases. Per germline, CDR1 DFQATT and CDR2 SNEGSKA (reference sequence). V lost 4 bases and J lost 4; bases outside the gene matches: 5. The CDR3 length is 13 residues.

This clonotype was seen a handful of times. V usage is TRBV7-9 and J usage is TRBJ2-2, with D uncertain. V dropped 4 bases and J dropped 1 base, with 7 bases sitting between them. The CDR3 has 14 amino acids. Germline V gene lookup returns CDR1 SEHNR and CDR2 FQNEAQ (reference sequence). CDR3 loop: CASSSPGNTGELFF. CDR3 nucleotide sequence: TGTGCCAGCAGCTCCCCAGGGAACACCGGGGAGCTGTTTTTT. Supplemented by reference TRBV7-9 and TRBJ2-2, the full variable domain reads DTGVSQNPRHKITKRGQNVTFRCDPISEHNRLYWYRQTLGQGPEFLTYFQNEAQLEKSRLLSDRFSAERPKGSFSTLEIQRTEQGDSAMYLCASSSPGNTGELFFGEGSRLTVL.

This clonotype came up a few times. The chain is built from TRBV5-1 and TRBJ2-7, with 11 positions matching TRBD1. The V gene end was trimmed by 4 bases and the J gene end by 5 bases; junction bases not matched to a gene: 5. CDR3 size: 14 residues. From germline, CDR1 is SGHRS and CDR2 YFSETQ. CDR3 loop: CASSPGQGVDEQYV. CDR3 in DNA: TGCGCCAGCAGCCCGGGACAGGGGGTAGACGAGCAGTACGTC.

In this sample, this clonotype turned up a few times. The chain employs TRBV6-2 or TRBV6-3 and TRBJ1-2, with 7 bases matching TRBD1. Germline V CDR1 and CDR2: MNHEY, SVGEGT. The CDR3 runs 12 residues. The junction had 6 bases not matched to a gene; V was cut back by 7 bases and J by 7 bases. The CDR3 coding sequence is TGTGCCAGCACCCAGGGGGTCGGTGGCTACACCTTC. Translation: CASTQGVGGYTF.

The chain links TRBV9 to TRBJ1-4, with D hard to call. CDR1 is SGDLS, CDR2 YYNGEE, per germline. Between the trimmed V and J ends, which lost 0 bases and 3 bases, there was a span of 9 bases. The CDR3 spans 15 residues. The CDR3 region is CASSVGMGSNEKLFF. The CDR3 nucleotides read TGTGCCAGCAGCGTAGGCATGGGATCTAATGAAAAACTGTTTTTT.

The V call is TRBV2, the J call TRBJ2-7, with 7 bases aligning to TRBD2. The junction had 4 bases not matched to a gene; V was cut back by 2 bases and J by 0 bases. The CDR3 loop spans 15 amino acids. CDR1 and CDR2 from the germline V gene are SNHLY and FYNNEI. The chain's CDR3 is CASSEWGGSSYEQYF. CDR3 nucleotides: TGTGCCAGCAGTGAATGGGGGGGGAGCTCCTACGAGCAGTACTTC.

This clonotype was picked up a small number of times. The chain joins TRBV7-3 to TRBJ2-7; the match to TRBD1 covers 10 bases. Germline V CDR1 and CDR2: SGHTA, FQGTGA. J gave up 4 bases and V 8 bases, and 5 bases lay outside the gene matches. This CDR3 has 13 residues. The CDR3 DNA sequence: TGTGCCAGCGGTCCGGGACAGGGGTACGAGCAGTACTTC. Its protein is CASGPGQGYEQYF.

The rearrangement links TRBV7-2 to TRBJ2-2; either TRBD1 or TRBD2 may fit D (6 bases each). The CDR3 runs 18 residues. V dropped 3 bases and J dropped 0 bases, with 17 bases sitting between them. Looked up from germline, CDR1 is SGHTA and CDR2 is FQGNSA. CDR3 loop: CASSFPEGGTANTGELFF. CDR3 bases: TGTGCCAGCAGCTTCCCAGAGGGGGGTACCGCGAACACCGGGGAGCTGTTTTTT.

This clonotype has more than one count but fewer than ten. The V gene is TRBV20-1, the J gene TRBJ2-5, with D tentatively TRBD1 (6 bases). The CDR3 contains 14 residues. Deletions cut 6 bases from V and 4 bases from J, with 18 bases between. The germline gives CDR1 DFQATT, CDR2 SNEGSKA (reference sequence). The CDR3: CSALGGTFGETQYF. In DNA form, the CDR3 reads TGCAGTGCGCTGGGTGGGACATTCGGAGAGACCCAGTACTTC.

The chain recombines TRBV2 with TRBJ2-7, with TRBD1 as a possible D gene (6 bases). The CDR3 runs to 12 residues. V gave up 10 bases and J gave up 4 bases, with 14 bases separating them. Germline V gene data show CDR1 as SNHLY and CDR2 as FYNNEI. CDR3 amino acids: CATIPQGYEQYV. The CDR3, as DNA: TGTGCCACCATTCCACAGGGTTACGAGCAGTACGTC.

This clonotype was detected a few times. This chain joins TRBV2 and TRBJ2-1, with 9 positions matching TRBD2. This CDR3 has 16 amino acids. The trim removed 5 bases at V and 4 bases at J, leaving 9 bases unmatched. CDR1 and CDR2 from the germline V gene are SNHLY and FYNNEI. DNA of the CDR3: TGTGCCAGCAGTAAAACAAGCGGGGGGCCTTACAATGAGCAGTTCTTC. This gives the protein CASSKTSGGPYNEQFF.

This clonotype occurred a few times. The chain carries TRBV20-1 and TRBJ2-5, with D possibly being TRBD1 or TRBD2 (6 bases each). Germline CDR1 is DFQATT and CDR2 is SNEGSKA (reference sequence). V was pared by 1 base and J by 4 bases, with 13 bases between. CDR3 size: 14 residues. The CDR3 reads CSARGGTGAETQYF. CDR3 DNA sequence: TGCAGTGCTAGAGGGGGGACGGGGGCAGAGACCCAGTACTTC.

This clonotype was counted ten times or more. The chain couples TRBV7-6 to TRBJ1-2; D remains ambiguous. Germline values: CDR1 SGHVS, CDR2 FNYEAQ. V was cut by 4 bases and J by 7 bases, with 13 bases left in between. This CDR3 region has 13 residues. The CDR3 DNA follows: TGTGCCAGCAGCTCCTCTTTTTCGGGTGGCTACACCTTC. It yields the protein CASSSSFSGGYTF. Combining the CDR3 with reference TRBV7-6 and TRBJ1-2 gives the whole variable domain GAGVSQSPRYKVTKRGQDVALRCDPISGHVSLYWYRQALGQGPEFLTYFNYEAQQDKSGLPNDRFSAERPEGSISTLTIQRTEQRDSAMYRCASSSSFSGGYTFGSGTRLTVV.

The rearrangement uses TRBV6-5 and TRBJ1-5; D is undetermined. Looked up from germline, CDR1 is MNHEY and CDR2 is SVGAGI. V shed 7 bases and J shed 4 bases, with 11 bases lying between them. The CDR3 runs 13 residues. CDR3 nucleotide sequence: TGTGCCAGCACCGCAGGCCAAAATCAGCCCCAGCATTTT. This sequence encodes CASTAGQNQPQHF.

The chain couples TRBV7-2 to TRBJ1-5; D remains unclear. Per the germline V gene, CDR1 is SGHTA and CDR2 is FQGNSA. The CDR3 is 15 residues long. Between the trimmed V and J ends, which lost 5 bases and 5 bases, there was a span of 16 bases. CDR3 nucleotide sequence: TGTGCCAGCAGCCAGACGGTAGATGGCTATCAGCCCCAGCATTTT. Translation: CASSQTVDGYQPQHF.

In this sample, this clonotype turned up a few times. The DNA for the CDR3 is TGCAGTGCTTGGCTAGCGGGGGGGCGAGACACCGGGGAGCTGTTTTTT. Translated, it gives CSAWLAGGRDTGELFF. The V gene is TRBV20-1, the J gene TRBJ2-2; TRBD2 matches at 12 bases. This CDR3 comprises 16 residues. The V gene's germline CDR1 is DFQATT and CDR2 SNEGSKA (reference sequence). V dropped 5 bases and J dropped 3; count of bases not matched to a gene: 7.

In its sample, this clonotype was seen many times. The chain joins TRBV7-9 to TRBJ1-1; D is unclear. CDR1 is SEHNR, CDR2 FQNEAQ, per germline (reference sequence). V lost 5 bases and J 1 base, leaving 20 bases between the germline ends. The CDR3 contains 17 residues. The CDR3 spells CASSPASLWQANTEAFF. CDR3 coding DNA: TGTGCCAGCAGCCCCGCCAGCCTTTGGCAGGCGAACACTGAAGCTTTCTTT.

The chain employs TRBV7-3 and TRBJ1-1; a possible D gene is TRBD1 (5 bases). V lost 0 bases and J 11 bases, leaving 13 bases between the germline ends. There are 13 residues in the CDR3. Germline CDR1 reads SGHTA; CDR2 reads FQGTGA. The CDR3 nucleotides are TGTGCCAGCAGCTTAACACCGCCGGGGACGGCTTTCTTT. Its protein is CASSLTPPGTAFF.